A single sample gave rise to the 13 T cell receptor beta chains below, sequenced in a study of T-cell reconstitution after alpha-beta-depleted transplantation in children. Preparation of the TCRbeta library involved a method that used unique molecular identifiers. TCRdb passed the PCR reads through MiXCR, listing each CDR3 protein once. The sample holds roughly 100,000 distinct CDR3 sequences, approximately 8% seen once. This specimen consisted of PBMCs, obtained before TCRalphabeta/CD19-depleted stem cell transplant. The origin of the receptors is a boy aged 2 to 10 with acute lymphoblastic leukemia, due to receive a stem cell transplant.

Ten or more counts support this clonotype. J is TRBJ2-7 and V is TRBV2, with TRBD1 matching 8 bases. V shed 3 bases, J shed 4 bases, and the junction held 8 bases outside the gene matches. Germline V lookup: CDR1 SNHLY, CDR2 FYNNEI. The CDR3 length is 15 residues. Here the CDR3 DNA reads TGTGCCAGCAGTGAGGGGACAGGCGTTTTATACGAGCAGTACTTC. Translation gives CASSEGTGVLYEQYF.

This clonotype occurred once. CDR3 DNA sequence: TGTGCCAGCAGCGGAACACGACAGTATGGCTACACCTTC. As protein: CASSGTRQYGYTF. This chain links TRBV7-8 with TRBJ1-2; the D gene is possibly TRBD1 (5 bases). This CDR3 region has 13 residues. Trimming cost V 5 bases and J 5 bases, with 12 bases left between them. The germline V gene has CDR1 SGHVS and CDR2 FQNEAQ.

This chain joins TRBV20-1 and TRBJ1-3, with 7 bases matching TRBD1. CDR1 is DFQATT, CDR2 SNEGSKA, per germline (reference sequence). V shed 6 bases, J shed 3 bases, and the junction held 8 bases outside the gene matches. The CDR3 is made up of 14 amino acids. CDR3 protein: CSAQGQERGNTIYF. Here the CDR3 DNA reads TGCAGTGCCCAAGGACAGGAGCGTGGAAACACCATATATTTT.

The V gene is TRBV27, the J gene TRBJ1-1; D remains ambiguous. Trimming removed 5 bases from V and 1 base from J, with 14 bases in between. The CDR3 totals 15 residues. In germline, CDR1 is MNHEY, CDR2 SMNVEV (reference sequence). For the CDR3, the DNA is TGTGCCAGCAGTCTCCAGCCAAACAGGAACACTGAAGCTTTCTTT. This encodes CASSLQPNRNTEAFF.

The chain uses TRBV19 and TRBJ1-5, with 7 bases that match TRBD1. The CDR3 has 14 residues. Germline-derived CDR1 and CDR2 are LNHDA and SQIVND (reference sequence). The V segment lost 5 bases and the J segment 5 bases; nucleotides outside the gene matches: 6. CDR3 in DNA: TGTGCCAGTAGTCAACGACAGGGCTATCAGCCCCAGCATTTT. Translated: CASSQRQGYQPQHF.

Note on this clonotype: Since a much larger clone is just one base distant, this may be a read error. Since the CDR3 does not end with the conserved phenylalanine or tryptophan, this likely comes from a read error. The chain uses TRBV29-1 and TRBJ1-1; D gene uncertain. The CDR3 length is 12 residues. The germline CDR1 and CDR2 sequences are SQVTM and ANQGSEA. V was clipped by 3 bases and J by 5 bases, with 10 bases between them. The CDR3 is CSVDSKSTEAFY. DNA for the CDR3: TGCAGCGTTGACAGCAAGTCTACTGAAGCTTTCTAT.

This clonotype was found many times. The J gene is TRBJ1-1, the V gene TRBV28; tentatively, D is TRBD1 (6 bases). CDR1 and CDR2 (germline): MDHEN, SYDVKM. Trimming took off 5 bases at V and 4 bases at J, with 17 bases between the two ends. The CDR3 runs to 15 residues. The CDR3 here is CASSLQEGGPTEAFF. In DNA form, the CDR3 reads TGTGCCAGCAGTCTACAAGAGGGGGGGCCCACTGAAGCTTTCTTT. Full variable domain (outside the CDR3, taken from reference TRBV28 and TRBJ1-1): DVKVTQSSRYLVKRTGEKVFLECVQDMDHENMFWYRQDPGLGLRLIYFSYDVKMKEKGDIPEGYSVSREKKERFSLILESASTNQTSMYLCASSLQEGGPTEAFFGQGTRLTVV.

This clonotype was counted at least ten times. J is TRBJ2-5 and V is TRBV27; possible D gene TRBD2, 5 bases. V was clipped by 6 bases and J by 2 bases, with 13 bases between them. The germline gives CDR1 MNHEY, CDR2 SMNVEV (reference sequence). This CDR3 contains 14 residues. The CDR3 nucleotides are TGTGCCAGCAGGCGGGCGGTGGTACAAGAGACCCAGTACTTC. Translating it yields CASRRAVVQETQYF.

This clonotype occurred many times. The CDR3 region has the DNA TGTGCCAGCAGTTCTCAGGGGGTTGGGGAGCAGTTCTTC. Its translation is CASSSQGVGEQFF. The chain combines TRBV6-2 or TRBV6-3 with TRBJ2-1; TRBD1 matches 7 bases. Germline V lookup: CDR1 MNHEY, CDR2 SVGEGT. This CDR3 is built from 13 residues. Trimming at V came to 4 bases and at J to 10 bases, leaving 7 bases not matched to a gene.

This chain joins TRBV25-1 and TRBJ2-5, with 10 positions matching TRBD2. V trimming: 4 bases; J trimming: 1 base; junction bases outside the gene matches: 9. Per germline, CDR1 MGHDK and CDR2 SYGVNS. The CDR3 loop spans 17 amino acids. CDR3 sequence (DNA): TGTGCCAGCAGTGCCTACCTAGCGGGGGCAACCCAAGAGACCCAGTACTTC. It translates to CASSAYLAGATQETQYF.

Many counts were recorded for this clonotype. The chain recombines TRBV7-9 with TRBJ2-5; 9 nucleotides match TRBD1. This CDR3 has 14 amino acids. Germline lookup yields CDR1 SEHNR and CDR2 FQNEAQ (reference sequence). With V trimmed by 4 bases and J by 3 bases, 3 bases remained unmatched. CDR3 nucleotides: TGTGCCAGCAGCTCTAGGACAGGGGAAGAGACCCAGTACTTC. Its translation: CASSSRTGEETQYF.

This clonotype was observed at least ten times. This rearrangement joins TRBV27 to TRBJ1-4, with unresolved D. V shed 8 bases and J shed 6 bases, with 13 bases lying between them. The CDR3 covers 13 residues. The germline V gene has CDR1 MNHEY and CDR2 SMNVEV (reference sequence). The CDR3 coding sequence is TGTGCCAGCCGGGCTCTCGGGGATGAAAAACTGTTTTTT. It yields the protein CASRALGDEKLFF.

The chain has TRBV12-3 or TRBV12-4 and TRBJ2-7; D unclear. The CDR3 length is 16 residues. Trimming cost V 1 base and J 0 bases, with 13 bases left between them. The CDR3 DNA follows: TGTGCCAGCAGTTTAGGGCGGACCTCTAGCTCCTACGAGCAGTACTTC. Amino acids: CASSLGRTSSSYEQYF.